This TCR beta chain derives from a study of blood T cells in healthy people across ages. Whole-study findings and limits: Compared with aged donors, long-lived donors showed fewer expanded clones, suggesting selection. The unknown donor CMV status may have confounded expanded clonotype changes. Older age went with lower TCR beta diversity per million T cells, in a roughly linear way.

Primers used in a second PCR of about 7 to 12 cycles were a sample-barcoded 5' primer and a J-beta primer mix. Researchers report that a template-switch adaptor with 12 random nucleotides tagged each cDNA molecule. TCRdb redid the calling of the 5' RACE reads with MiXCR, one entry per CDR3 protein. Of under 750,000 distinct CDR3 sequences in the sample, about 45% were seen once. The CDR3 is 12 residues long. From germline, CDR1 is SNHLY and CDR2 FYNNEI. The germline V and J ends were trimmed by 6 bases and 4 bases, with 10 bases remaining between them. About this clonotype itself: Its target is not known.

This receptor was obtained from a man older than 75 in good health. The rearrangement joins TRBV2 to TRBJ2-7, with no clear D. Sequenced material: blood. As DNA, the CDR3 is TGTGCCAGCAGCCCTGACTTATACGAGCAGTACTTC. Its protein is CASSPDLYEQYF.